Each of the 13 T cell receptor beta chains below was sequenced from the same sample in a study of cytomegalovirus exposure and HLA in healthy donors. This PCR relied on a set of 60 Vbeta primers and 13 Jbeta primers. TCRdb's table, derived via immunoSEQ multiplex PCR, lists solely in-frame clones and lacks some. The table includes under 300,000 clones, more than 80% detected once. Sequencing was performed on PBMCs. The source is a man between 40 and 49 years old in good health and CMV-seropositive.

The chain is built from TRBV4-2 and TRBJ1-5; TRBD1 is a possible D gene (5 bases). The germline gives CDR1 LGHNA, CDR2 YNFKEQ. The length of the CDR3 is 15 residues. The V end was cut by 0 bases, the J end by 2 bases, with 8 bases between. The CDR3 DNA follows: TGTGCCAGCAGCCAAGAGGGGGGTGGCAATCAGCCCCAGCATTTT. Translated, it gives CASSQEGGGNQPQHF.

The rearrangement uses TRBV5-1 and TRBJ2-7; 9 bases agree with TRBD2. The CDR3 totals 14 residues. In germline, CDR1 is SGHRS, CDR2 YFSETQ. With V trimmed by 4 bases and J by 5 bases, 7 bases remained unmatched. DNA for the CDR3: TGCGCCAGCAGCCTTACAGCGGGAGGTAACGAGCAGTACTTC. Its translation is CASSLTAGGNEQYF.

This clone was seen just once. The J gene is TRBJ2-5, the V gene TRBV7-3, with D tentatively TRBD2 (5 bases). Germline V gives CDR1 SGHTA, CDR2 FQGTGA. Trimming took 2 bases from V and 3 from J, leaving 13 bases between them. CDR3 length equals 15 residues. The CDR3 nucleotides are TGTGCCAGCAGCTTAGGACTTCTGGGGAAAGAGACCCAGTACTTC. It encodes CASSLGLLGKETQYF.

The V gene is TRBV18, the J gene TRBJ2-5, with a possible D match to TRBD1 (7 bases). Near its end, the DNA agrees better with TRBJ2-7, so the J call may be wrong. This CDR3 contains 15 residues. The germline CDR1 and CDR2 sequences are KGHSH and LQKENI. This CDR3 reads CASSPNPPRGDEQYF. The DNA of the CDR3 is TGTGCCAGCTCACCTAATCCGCCCAGGGGGGACGAGCAGTACTTC.

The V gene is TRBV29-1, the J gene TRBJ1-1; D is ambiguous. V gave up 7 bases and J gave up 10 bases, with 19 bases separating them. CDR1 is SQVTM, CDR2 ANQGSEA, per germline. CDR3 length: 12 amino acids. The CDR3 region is CSATLGGKRAFF. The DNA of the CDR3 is TGCAGCGCCACCCTGGGAGGAAAGAGAGCTTTCTTT.

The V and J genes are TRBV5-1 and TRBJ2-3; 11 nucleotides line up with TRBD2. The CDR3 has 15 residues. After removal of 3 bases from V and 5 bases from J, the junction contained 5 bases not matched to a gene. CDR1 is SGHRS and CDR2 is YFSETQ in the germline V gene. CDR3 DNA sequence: TGCGCCAGCAGCTCCCGACTAGCGGGAAGAGATACGCAGTATTTT. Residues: CASSSRLAGRDTQYF.

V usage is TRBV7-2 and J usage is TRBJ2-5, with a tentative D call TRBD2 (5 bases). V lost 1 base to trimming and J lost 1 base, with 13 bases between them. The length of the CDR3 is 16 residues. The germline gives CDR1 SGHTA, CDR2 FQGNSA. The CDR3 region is CASSLERTRGQETQYF. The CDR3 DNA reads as TGTGCCAGCAGCTTAGAGCGCACCCGGGGCCAAGAGACCCAGTACTTC.

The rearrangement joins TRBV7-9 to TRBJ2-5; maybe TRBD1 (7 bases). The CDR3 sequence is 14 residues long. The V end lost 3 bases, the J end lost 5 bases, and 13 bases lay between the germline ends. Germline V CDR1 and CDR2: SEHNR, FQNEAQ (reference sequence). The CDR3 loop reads CASSLQTGRETQYF. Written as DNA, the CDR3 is TGTGCCAGCAGCTTGCAGACAGGGAGGGAGACCCAGTACTTC.

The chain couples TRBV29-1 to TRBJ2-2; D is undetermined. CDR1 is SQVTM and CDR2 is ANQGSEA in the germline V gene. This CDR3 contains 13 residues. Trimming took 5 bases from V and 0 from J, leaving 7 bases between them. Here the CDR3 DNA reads TGCAGCGTTCGACACCCGAACACCGGGGAGCTGTTTTTT. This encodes CSVRHPNTGELFF.

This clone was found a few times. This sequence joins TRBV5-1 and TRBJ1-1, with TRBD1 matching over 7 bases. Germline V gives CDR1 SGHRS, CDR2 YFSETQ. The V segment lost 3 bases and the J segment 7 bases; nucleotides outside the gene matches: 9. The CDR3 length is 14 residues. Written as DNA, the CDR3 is TGCGCCAGCAGCTGGGGGACAGCCGGTATTGAAGCTTTCTTT. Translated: CASSWGTAGIEAFF.

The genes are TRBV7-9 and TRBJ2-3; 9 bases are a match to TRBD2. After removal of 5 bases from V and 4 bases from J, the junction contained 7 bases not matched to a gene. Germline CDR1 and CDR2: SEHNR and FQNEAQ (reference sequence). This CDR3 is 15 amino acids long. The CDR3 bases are TGTGCCAGCAGCCAAGCGGGAGGAGGTGCAGATACGCAGTATTTT. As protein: CASSQAGGGADTQYF.

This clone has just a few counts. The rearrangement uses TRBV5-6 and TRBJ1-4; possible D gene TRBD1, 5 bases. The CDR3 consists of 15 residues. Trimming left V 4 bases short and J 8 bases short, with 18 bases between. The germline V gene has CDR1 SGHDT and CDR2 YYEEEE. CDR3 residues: CASSPRVGFREKLFF. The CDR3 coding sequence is TGTGCCAGCAGCCCCAGGGTGGGGTTCAGGGAAAAACTGTTTTTT. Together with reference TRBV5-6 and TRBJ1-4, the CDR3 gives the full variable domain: DAGVTQSPTHLIKTRGQQVTLRCSPKSGHDTVSWYQQALGQGPQFIFQYYEEEERQRGNFPDRFSGHQFPNYSSELNVNALLLGDSALYLCASSPRVGFREKLFFGSGTQLSVL.

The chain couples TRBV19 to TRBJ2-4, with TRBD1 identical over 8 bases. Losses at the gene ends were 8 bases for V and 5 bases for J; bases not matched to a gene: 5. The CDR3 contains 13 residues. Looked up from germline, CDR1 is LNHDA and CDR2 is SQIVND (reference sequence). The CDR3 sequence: CASHETGENIQYF. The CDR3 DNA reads TGTGCCAGTCACGAGACAGGGGAAAACATTCAGTACTTC. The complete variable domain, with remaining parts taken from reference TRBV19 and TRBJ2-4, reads DGGITQSPKYLFRKEGQNVTLSCEQNLNHDAMYWYRQDPGQGLRLIYYSQIVNDFQKGDIAEGYSVSREKKESFPLTVTSAQKNPTAFYLCASHETGENIQYFGAGTRLSVL.